A selection of T cell receptor beta chains follows, all from one sample in a study of OX40 agonist ivuxolimab in advanced cancers. Using immunoSEQ multiplex PCR, the repertoire was profiled, and TCRdb retains in-frame clones only, with some absent. The table has tens of thousands of clones, 70% to 90% seen once. This sample comprised CD4+ or CD8+ T cells sorted from blood, obtained in a trial of the OX40 agonist ivuxolimab. The origin of the receptors is an adult with an advanced solid tumor such as melanoma, head and neck, liver or kidney cancer. The CDR3 runs from the conserved cysteine through the conserved F or W. D genes are given only for firm matches.

V gene	J gene	D gene	CDR3 protein	CDR3 DNA
TRBV2	TRBJ2-1	TRBD2	CASSDPGTSGYNEQFF	TGTGCCAGCAGTGACCCAGGGACTAGCGGATACAATGAGCAGTTCTTC
TRBV6-6	TRBJ2-7	NA	CASSYSVQASYEQYF	TGTGCCAGCAGTTACTCGGTGCAGGCATCCTACGAGCAGTACTTC
TRBV5-1	TRBJ2-7	TRBD1	CASSWVGTGDEQYF	TGCGCCAGCAGCTGGGTGGGGACAGGTGACGAGCAGTACTTC
TRBV19	TRBJ1-5	TRBD1	CASSIMAGGAGQPQHF	TGTGCCAGTAGTATAATGGCAGGGGGCGCGGGTCAGCCCCAGCATTTT
TRBV18	TRBJ2-1	TRBD2	CASLSGTSGNEQFF	TGTGCCAGCTTATCCGGGACTAGCGGGAATGAGCAGTTCTTC
TRBV7-6	TRBJ2-2	TRBD2	CASSRTSGRSLNTGELFF	TGTGCCAGCAGCCGGACTAGCGGGAGGTCCTTGAACACCGGGGAGCTGTTTTTT
TRBV7-9	TRBJ1-5	NA	CASSFQRGSNQPQHF	TGTGCCAGCAGCTTCCAGAGGGGCAGCAATCAGCCCCAGCATTTT
TRBV7-3	TRBJ2-1	NA	CASSPQTRVSYNEQFF	TGTGCCAGCAGCCCCCAGACTAGGGTCTCCTACAATGAGCAGTTCTTC
TRBV5-4	TRBJ2-7	TRBD2	CASSPGLAGGGWNEQYF	TGTGCCAGCAGCCCTGGACTAGCGGGTGGTGGATGGAACGAGCAGTACTTC
TRBV28	TRBJ2-5	TRBD2	CASSLLPGTRQETQYF	TGTGCCAGCAGTTTACTACCTGGGACTAGACAAGAGACCCAGTACTTC
TRBV7-2	TRBJ2-3	TRBD2	CASSLAGRGTSGLVTDTQYF	TGTGCCAGCAGCTTAGCGGGAAGGGGGACTAGCGGATTAGTAACAGATACGCAGTATTTT
TRBV4-1	TRBJ2-3	NA	CASSPPLDTQYF	TGCGCCAGCAGCCCCCCTCTGGATACGCAGTATTTT
TRBV21-1	TRBJ2-7	NA	CASSYTGNYGGPSEQYF	TGTGCCAGCAGCTACACGGGGAACTATGGAGGGCCATCCGAGCAGTACTTC
TRBV4-1	TRBJ2-3	NA	CASSQGAGTDTQYF	TGCGCCAGCAGCCAAGGAGCGGGCACAGATACGCAGTATTTT
TRBV28	TRBJ2-1	NA	CASAEVNEQFF	TGTGCCAGCGCAGAAGTTAATGAGCAGTTCTTC
TRBV28	TRBJ2-7	TRBD1	CASSLLRGYSYEQYF	TGTGCCAGCAGTTTACTCAGGGGGTATTCCTACGAGCAGTACTTC